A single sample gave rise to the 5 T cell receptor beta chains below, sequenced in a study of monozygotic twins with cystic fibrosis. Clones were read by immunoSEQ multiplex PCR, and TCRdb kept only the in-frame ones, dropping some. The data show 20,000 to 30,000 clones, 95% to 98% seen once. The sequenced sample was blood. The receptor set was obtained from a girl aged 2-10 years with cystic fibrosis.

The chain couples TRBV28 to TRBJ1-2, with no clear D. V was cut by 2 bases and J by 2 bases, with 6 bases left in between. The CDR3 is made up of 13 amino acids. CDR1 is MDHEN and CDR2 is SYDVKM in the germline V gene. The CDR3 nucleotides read TGTGCCAGCAGTTTAGACCTAAACTATGGCTACACCTTC. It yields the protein CASSLDLNYGYTF.

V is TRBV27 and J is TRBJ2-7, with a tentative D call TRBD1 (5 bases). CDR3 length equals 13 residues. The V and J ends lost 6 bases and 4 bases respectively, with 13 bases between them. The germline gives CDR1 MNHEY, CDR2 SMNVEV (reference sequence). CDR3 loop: CASRPQGWYEQYF. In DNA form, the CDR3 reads TGTGCCAGCAGACCCCAGGGCTGGTACGAGCAGTACTTC.

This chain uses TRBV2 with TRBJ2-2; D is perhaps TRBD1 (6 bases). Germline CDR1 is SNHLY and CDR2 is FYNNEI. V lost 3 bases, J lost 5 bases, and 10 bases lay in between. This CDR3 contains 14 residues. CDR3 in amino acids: CASSDDRRTGELFF. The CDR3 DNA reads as TGTGCCAGCAGTGATGACAGGAGAACCGGGGAGCTGTTTTTT.

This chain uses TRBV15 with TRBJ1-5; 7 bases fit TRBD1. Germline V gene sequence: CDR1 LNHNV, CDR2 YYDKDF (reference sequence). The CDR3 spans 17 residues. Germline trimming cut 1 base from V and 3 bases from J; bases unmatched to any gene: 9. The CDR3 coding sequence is TGTGCCACCAGCAGAGGGACGAGGGGGCGATTCAATCAGCCCCAGCATTTT. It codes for CATSRGTRGRFNQPQHF.

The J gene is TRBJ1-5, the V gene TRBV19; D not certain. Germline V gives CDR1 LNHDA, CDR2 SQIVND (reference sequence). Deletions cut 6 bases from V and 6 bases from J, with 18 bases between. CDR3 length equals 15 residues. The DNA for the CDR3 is TGTGCCAGTAGCGCAACCACGGGCATCTTTCAGCCCCAGCATTTT. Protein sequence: CASSATTGIFQPQHF.